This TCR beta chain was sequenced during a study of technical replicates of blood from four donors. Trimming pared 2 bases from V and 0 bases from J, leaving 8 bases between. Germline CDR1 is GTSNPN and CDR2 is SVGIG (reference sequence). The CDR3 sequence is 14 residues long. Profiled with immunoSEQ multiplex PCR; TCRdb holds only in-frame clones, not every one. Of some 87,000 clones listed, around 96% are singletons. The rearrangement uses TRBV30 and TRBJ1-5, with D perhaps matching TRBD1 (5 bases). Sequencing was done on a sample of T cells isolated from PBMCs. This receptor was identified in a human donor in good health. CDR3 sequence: CAWSSTASNQPQHF. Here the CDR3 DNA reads TGTGCCTGGAGTTCGACAGCTAGCAATCAGCCCCAGCATTTT.